These T cell receptor beta chains were read from a single sample in a study of T cell responses to AZD1222 COVID-19 vaccine. The data were produced by immunoSEQ multiplex PCR, yet TCRdb's version contains in-frame clones alone and is incomplete. The sample contains around 87,000 clones, approximately 84% of which appear only once. Material: peripheral blood, obtained on day 0 of AZD1222 vaccination. These receptors were obtained from an adult in good health. Both conserved end residues are part of each CDR3. A D gene is named only where the DNA matches it firmly. Not all rows give a size; the values are once, few, many and, for expanded clones, a class.

cdr3_aa,cdr3_nt,clone_size,d_call,j_call,v_call
CASSSDPGWGYTF,TGCGCCAGCAGCTCGGACCCAGGTTGGGGCTACACCTTC,.,.,TRBJ1-2,TRBV5-1
CASSVGREGTQYF,TGTGCCAGCTCCGTAGGCAGGGAGGGGACCCAGTACTTC,.,TRBD2,TRBJ2-5,TRBV11-2
CASSFGGVRQETQYF,TGTGCCAGCAGCTTTGGGGGAGTAAGACAAGAGACCCAGTACTTC,.,.,TRBJ2-5,TRBV7-9
CASSYSGPPETQYF,TGTGCCAGCAGTTACTCGGGGCCGCCCGAGACCCAGTACTTC,.,.,TRBJ2-5,TRBV6-5
CASSFEGGRADTQYF,TGCGCCAGCAGCTTTGAAGGCGGGAGGGCAGATACGCAGTATTTT,.,TRBD2,TRBJ2-3,TRBV5-1
CASSRKPGTLGYTF,TGTGCCAGCAGCCGCAAGCCAGGGACTTTGGGCTACACCTTC,.,.,TRBJ1-2,TRBV3-1/TRBV3-2
CASSRPGENYGYTF,TGTGCCAGCAGTCGACCCGGGGAGAACTATGGCTACACCTTC,.,.,TRBJ1-2,TRBV6-6
CASLGTSGILDTQYF,TGTGCCAGCCTAGGGACTAGCGGGATTTTGGATACGCAGTATTTT,.,TRBD2,TRBJ2-3,TRBV28
CASSLELGSGNTIYF,TGCGCCAGCAGCTTGGAGCTAGGCTCTGGAAACACCATATATTTT,.,.,TRBJ1-3,TRBV5-1
CASRPRPAGGPGYTF,TGTGCCAGCAGGCCAAGGCCGGCAGGGGGCCCTGGCTACACCTTC,.,TRBD1,TRBJ1-2,TRBV28
CASRLTVNTEAFF,TGTGCCAGCAGATTGACAGTGAACACTGAAGCTTTCTTT,.,.,TRBJ1-1,TRBV7-9
CASSLGTARETQYF,TGTGCCAGCAGCTTAGGGACGGCCCGAGAGACCCAGTACTTC,.,.,TRBJ2-5,TRBV7-6
CAISDGAGGDTQYF,TGTGCCATCAGTGACGGGGCAGGGGGAGATACGCAGTATTTT,.,TRBD1,TRBJ2-3,TRBV10-3
CASSEVRVDTEAFF,TGTGCCAGCAGTGAAGTCAGGGTAGACACTGAAGCTTTCTTT,.,.,TRBJ1-1,TRBV2
CAWSPRGRLNTEAFF,TGTGCCTGGAGTCCTCGGGGACGGTTGAACACTGAAGCTTTCTTT,.,.,TRBJ1-1,TRBV30
CASSIDNNRGVGFNQPQHF,TGTGCCAGTAGTATAGATAACAACAGGGGAGTAGGTTTCAATCAGCCCCAGCATTTT,.,TRBD1,TRBJ1-5,TRBV19
CASSDPGAEPEKLFF,TGCGCCAGCAGTGACCCGGGGGCAGAGCCAGAAAAACTGTTTTTT,.,.,TRBJ1-4,TRBV10-1
CASEGDGNTIYF,TGTGCCAGCGAGGGAGATGGAAACACCATATATTTT,few,.,TRBJ1-3,TRBV18
CASSPLSNPPYEQYF,TGTGCCAGCAGCCCGTTGTCCAACCCACCCTACGAGCAGTACTTC,.,.,TRBJ2-7,TRBV3-1/TRBV3-2
CSASGRTANTEAFF,TGCAGTGCTAGTGGACGGACAGCGAACACTGAAGCTTTCTTT,.,.,TRBJ1-1,TRBV20-1
CASSLTTTYTGELFF,TGTGCCAGCAGCTTGACGACTACTTACACCGGGGAGCTGTTTTTT,.,.,TRBJ2-2,TRBV7-9
CASSPASGGTYTGELFF,TGTGCCAGCAGCCCGGCTAGCGGGGGGACGTACACCGGGGAGCTGTTTTTT,.,TRBD2,TRBJ2-2,TRBV3-1/TRBV3-2
CASSHASNIQYF,TGTGCCAGCAGCCACGCTAGCAACATTCAGTACTTC,few,.,TRBJ2-4,TRBV3-1/TRBV3-2
CASSEIVRGKNSPLHF,TGTGCCAGCAGTGAAATAGTACGGGGGAAGAATTCACCCCTCCACTTT,once,.,TRBJ1-6,TRBV6-1
CASSSGELAKNIQYF,TGCGCCAGCAGCTCGGGGGAACTAGCCAAAAACATTCAGTACTTC,.,.,TRBJ2-4,TRBV5-1
CASSRPTRSDFTDTQYF,TGTGCCAGCTCACGCCCGACACGGTCAGACTTCACAGATACGCAGTATTTT,.,.,TRBJ2-3,TRBV18
CASNSVTSSYNEQFF,TGTGCCAGCAACTCCGTGACCAGCTCCTACAATGAGCAGTTCTTC,.,.,TRBJ2-1,TRBV6-5
CATSDSGRGYGYTF,TGTGCCACCAGTGACTCCGGGAGGGGCTATGGCTACACCTTC,few,.,TRBJ1-2,TRBV24-1
CASSQEVAGFGSPLHF,TGTGCCAGCAGCCAAGAGGTTGCAGGATTTGGCTCACCCCTCCACTTT,few,.,TRBJ1-6,TRBV3-1/TRBV3-2
CASSIVEDSYEQYF,TGTGCCAGTAGTATAGTTGAGGACTCCTACGAGCAGTACTTC,.,.,TRBJ2-7,TRBV19
CATSDDIGHKLFF,TGTGCCACCAGTGATGACATCGGGCACAAACTGTTTTTT,.,.,TRBJ1-4,TRBV24-1
CASRRGQGTTEAFF,TGTGCCAGTAGAAGGGGACAGGGCACAACGGAAGCTTTCTTT,.,TRBD1,TRBJ1-1,TRBV19
CASSFDRGPGNTIYF,TGTGCCAGCAGCTTCGACAGGGGCCCTGGAAACACCATATATTTT,once,TRBD1,TRBJ1-3,TRBV5-6
CASNLVSTDTQYF,TGTGCCAGTAATTTGGTTAGCACAGATACGCAGTATTTT,.,.,TRBJ2-3,TRBV19
CASSYQPRTEAFF,TGTGCCAGCAGTTACCAACCCCGGACTGAAGCTTTCTTT,.,.,TRBJ1-1,TRBV6-5
CASSSRVYAATNEKLFF,TGTGCCAGCAGCTCGAGGGTTTATGCCGCAACTAATGAAAAACTGTTTTTT,.,.,TRBJ1-4,TRBV7-9
CASSRTNEKLFF,TGTGCCAGCAGCCGAACTAATGAAAAACTGTTTTTT,.,.,TRBJ1-4,TRBV7-9
CASSPILGTSYNTQYF,TGCGCCAGCAGCCCGATCCTCGGGACTAGCTATAATACGCAGTATTTT,.,TRBD2,TRBJ2-3,TRBV5-1
CAWSDGRPGYTF,TGTGCCTGGAGTGACGGGCGCCCTGGCTACACCTTC,.,.,TRBJ1-2,TRBV30
CSAGGAGNTIYF,TGCAGCGCTGGAGGAGCTGGAAACACCATATATTTT,once,.,TRBJ1-3,TRBV29-1
CASIPSRQGAPEAFF,TGTGCCAGCATTCCTAGCCGACAGGGGGCGCCTGAAGCTTTCTTT,.,TRBD1,TRBJ1-1,TRBV6-5
CSVQGQGNYGYTF,TGCAGCGTCCAGGGACAGGGGAACTATGGCTACACCTTC,.,TRBD1,TRBJ1-2,TRBV29-1
CASSMLASAETQYF,TGTGCCAGTAGTATGTTGGCTAGCGCGGAGACCCAGTACTTC,.,.,TRBJ2-5,TRBV19
CAWRSYNYGYTF,TGTGCCTGGAGATCGTACAACTATGGCTACACCTTC,.,.,TRBJ1-2,TRBV30
CASSYRAGATAEAFF,TGTGCCAGCAGCTACAGGGCGGGGGCGACCGCTGAAGCTTTCTTT,.,.,TRBJ1-1,TRBV6-5
CAWSARLTYSNQPQHF,TGTGCCTGGAGTGCCCGATTGACCTATAGCAATCAGCCCCAGCATTTT,.,.,TRBJ1-5,TRBV30
CAWSPALSTEAFF,TGTGCCTGGAGTCCGGCCCTGAGCACTGAAGCTTTCTTT,.,.,TRBJ1-1,TRBV30
CSASGPYQETQYF,TGCAGTGCTAGTGGCCCGTACCAAGAGACCCAGTACTTC,.,.,TRBJ2-5,TRBV20-1